This TCR beta chain is drawn from a study of shared clonotypes between healthy human individuals. Notes on the study in general: When naive CD4 clonotypes were compared across a few donors, approximately 4.9% were shared. A reduction in generation probabilities was seen for non-shared clonotypes relative to those shared by all four donors. Blood was the sole source, and tissue repertoires probably differ.

Produced via immunoSEQ multiplex PCR; TCRdb's table is partial and in-frame only. The sample contains over 2 million clones, less than 95% of which appear only once. Among the donors, all were Caucasian adults who lived in Nashville, Tennessee. Of note for this clone: Its specificity is unknown.

There are 15 residues in the CDR3. The ends were cut back, 6 bases at V and 6 bases at J, with 18 bases in the middle. CDR1 is SGHRS and CDR2 is YFSETQ in the germline V gene. The origin of this receptor is a man between 18 and 29 years old in good health. Some clones in this sample may be carry-over from other donors' samples. The sequencing sample was made of naive CD4+ T cells from PBMCs. Documented subset: CD45RA+ positively selected. The J gene is TRBJ2-2, the V gene TRBV5-1, with unresolved D. CDR3 in amino acids: CASTQLPAFAGELFF. The CDR3 nucleotides are TGCGCCAGCACCCAGCTTCCAGCTTTTGCCGGGGAGCTGTTTTTT.